This is a list of T cell receptor beta chains from one sample in a study of T-cell memory formation after mild COVID-19. TCRdb processed the 5' RACE reads anew with MiXCR; each CDR3 protein has one entry. The sample comprises approximately 290,000 distinct CDR3 sequences, approximately 15% of which are singletons, and 22% rests with the top ten. The sequencing sample was made of PBMCs or a T cell subset sorted from them (not recorded which). Receptors originate from a man younger than 35 who had mild COVID-19 (a few samples of this study predate the infection). Cell type and time point are not known. The CDR3 runs from the conserved cysteine through the conserved F or W. The D gene is left open where the match is weak. The size field is filled for only some rows; it gives once, few, many or a size class.

V gene	clone size	J gene	D gene	CDR3 DNA	CDR3 protein
TRBV6-1	.	TRBJ2-5	TRBD2	TGTGCCAGCAGTGAGGGGCCGCTAGCGGGGTTCCAAGAGACCCAGTACTTC	CASSEGPLAGFQETQYF
TRBV7-9	few	TRBJ1-5	TRBD1	TGTGCCAGCAGCTCATGGACAGGGATCAATCAGCCCCAGCATTTT	CASSSWTGINQPQHF
TRBV20-1	.	TRBJ2-5	.	TGCAGTGCTGGACCCCGTGTGACCCAGTACTTC	CSAGPRVTQYF
TRBV4-3	.	TRBJ2-5	.	TGCGCCAGCAGCCAAGATTATGCAGGGCAAGGGACCCAGTACTTC	CASSQDYAGQGTQYF
TRBV6-6	many	TRBJ2-7	.	TGTGCCAGCAGCCCACAGAGAAAGGACGAGCAGTACTTC	CASSPQRKDEQYF
TRBV6-5	.	TRBJ1-4	.	TGTGCCAGCAACACTAACTCAGCTAAAGGCGAAAAACTGTTTTTT	CASNTNSAKGEKLFF
TRBV7-9	.	TRBJ2-2	.	TGTGCCAGCACCATTAAGACCACCGGGGAGCTGTTTTTT	CASTIKTTGELFF
TRBV9	few	TRBJ2-3	.	TGTGCCAGCAGCGTAGGGACACTCCCCCCGGGCACAGATACGCAGTATTTT	CASSVGTLPPGTDTQYF
TRBV9	many	TRBJ2-5	TRBD2	TGTGCCAGCAGCTTTAGCGGGGGGGGAGGAGAGACCCAGTACTTC	CASSFSGGGGETQYF
TRBV5-5	few	TRBJ1-5	TRBD1	TGTGCCGCCTTTAAGGACAGGTTCTTCCGAGGGGGCAATCAGCCCCAGCATTTT	CAAFKDRFFRGGNQPQHF
TRBV6-6	.	TRBJ2-3	TRBD2	TGTGCCAGCAGTTGGGGGCTAGCGGGGGGTGGTAGTGATACGCAGTATTTT	CASSWGLAGGGSDTQYF
TRBV12-3/TRBV12-4	.	TRBJ2-5	TRBD1	TGTGCCAGCAGTCCAGACAGGGTCGAAGAGACCCAGTACTTC	CASSPDRVEETQYF
TRBV4-1	.	TRBJ2-7	TRBD2	TGCGTTATACCACTGGGACTAGCGGGGGGCTACGAGCAGTACTTC	CVIPLGLAGGYEQYF
TRBV6-5	.	TRBJ1-2	TRBD1	TGTGCCAGCAGTCCCCTAGGACAGGGAATCTATGGCTACACCTTC	CASSPLGQGIYGYTF
TRBV7-2	.	TRBJ2-1	TRBD2	TGTGCCAGCAGCTTAGAGTGGACTAGCGGGGCTCTTGGGCAGTTCTTC	CASSLEWTSGALGQFF
TRBV7-9	.	TRBJ2-1	TRBD2	TGTGCCAGCAGCAGGAGCGGGAGCTCCTACAATGAGCAGTTCTTC	CASSRSGSSYNEQFF
TRBV7-8	few	TRBJ2-3	TRBD2	TGTGCCAGCAGCTCTAGCGGGGGGGCCGTGGATACGCAGTATTTT	CASSSSGGAVDTQYF
TRBV4-3	.	TRBJ2-1	.	TGCGCCAGCAGCCAAGAAGTTCGCTACGAGCAGTTCTTC	CASSQEVRYEQFF
TRBV5-1	many	TRBJ2-7	.	TGCGCCAGCAGCTTGGTAGGGGGCTACGAGCAGTACTTC	CASSLVGGYEQYF
TRBV19	.	TRBJ2-2	TRBD2	TGTGCCACTAGCGGGGGATGGACCGGGGAGCTGTTTTTT	CATSGGWTGELFF
TRBV20-1	few	TRBJ1-1	.	TGCAGTGTTATCCCCAGGGAAGCTTTCTTT	CSVIPREAFF
TRBV19	.	TRBJ2-1	.	TGTGCCACGCTATCGCCGGGACTGTCCTACAATGAGCAGTTCTTC	CATLSPGLSYNEQFF
TRBV7-9	many	TRBJ2-1	TRBD1	TGTGCCAGCGGATCAGGGGGCTCCTACAATGAGCAGTTCTTC	CASGSGGSYNEQFF
TRBV25-1	few	TRBJ2-1	.	TGTGCCAGCAGTACCGTTTACTCCTACAATGAGCAGTTCTTC	CASSTVYSYNEQFF
TRBV29-1	many	TRBJ2-2	.	TGCAGCGTCCCAGGGACCACGAACACCGGGGAGCTGTTTTTT	CSVPGTTNTGELFF
TRBV4-3	many	TRBJ1-5	.	TGCGCCAGCAGCCAAGCCTCGGGCCACAATCAGCCCCAGCATTTT	CASSQASGHNQPQHF
TRBV7-7	few	TRBJ2-2	TRBD1	TGTGCCAGCAGCCCAGACGACAGGGGGACCACCGGGAACACCGGGGAGCTGTTTTTT	CASSPDDRGTTGNTGELFF
TRBV7-2	many	TRBJ2-3	.	TGTGCCAGCAGCTTAGCGCTGGCTCCGGGGCATACGCAGTATTTT	CASSLALAPGHTQYF
TRBV4-3	.	TRBJ2-5	.	TGCGCCAGCAGCCAAGTCGGCTTCGGAGGGGCAGAGACCCAGTACTTC	CASSQVGFGGAETQYF
TRBV6-6	.	TRBJ1-4	TRBD1	TGTGCCAGCAGCCACAGGGGGGAAGGGGAAAAACTGTTTTTT	CASSHRGEGEKLFF
TRBV5-1	.	TRBJ2-5	TRBD1	TGCGCCAGCAGCTTGAGTCTGGGACAGGGGGAGGAGACCCAGTACTTC	CASSLSLGQGEETQYF
TRBV2	few	TRBJ1-2	TRBD1	TGTGCCAGCAGGGGGGACAGGCCGATCTATGGCTACACCTTC	CASRGDRPIYGYTF
TRBV10-3	many	TRBJ2-3	.	TGTGCCATCAGTGAGTCGAGGGATACGCAGTATTTT	CAISESRDTQYF
TRBV20-1	few	TRBJ2-3	TRBD2	TGCAGTGCATCTAGTAGCGGGGGGGCGGCAGATACGCAGTATTTT	CSASSSGGAADTQYF
TRBV29-1	.	TRBJ2-2	TRBD2	TGCAGCGTTGAGGGACTAGGAACCGGGGAGCTGTTTTTT	CSVEGLGTGELFF
TRBV18	few	TRBJ1-1	.	TGTGCCAGCTCAACAGAAATGAACACTGAAGCTTTCTTT	CASSTEMNTEAFF
TRBV25-1	.	TRBJ1-2	.	TGTGCCAGCAGTGAATTGAGGGCCGGAGGCTACACCTTC	CASSELRAGGYTF
TRBV7-9	.	TRBJ1-6	.	TGTGCCAGCAGCGAGACCGCTAAGAGGTCACCCCTCCACTTT	CASSETAKRSPLHF
TRBV6-2/TRBV6-3	many	TRBJ2-5	.	TGTGCCAGCAGTTTTCCCAGCGAGACCCAGTACTTC	CASSFPSETQYF
TRBV7-2	few	TRBJ2-1	TRBD2	TGTGCCAGCACCTTCGGACGGGGGGGCAATGAGCAGTTCTTC	CASTFGRGGNEQFF
TRBV7-3	.	TRBJ2-2	.	TGTGCCAGCAGCCCCGGAGGCGGGGAGCTGTTTTTT	CASSPGGGELFF
TRBV6-2/TRBV6-3	few	TRBJ1-5	.	TGTGCCAGCAGTCTAGGACTTAATCAGCCCCAGCATTTT	CASSLGLNQPQHF
TRBV23-1	few	TRBJ2-3	.	TGCGCCAGCAGTCGCGCAGGAGGGGGCGATAACACAGATACGCAGTATTTT	CASSRAGGGDNTDTQYF
TRBV5-1	many	TRBJ2-3	.	TGCGCCAGCCGGCGTAGCACAGATACGCAGTATTTT	CASRRSTDTQYF
TRBV12-3/TRBV12-4	.	TRBJ1-2	TRBD1	TGTGCCAGCAACCACAGGGGGCGCGGCTATGGCTACACCTTC	CASNHRGRGYGYTF
TRBV24-1	.	TRBJ2-1	.	TGTGCCACCTCAGAGGCGGGTGAGCAGTTCTTC	CATSEAGEQFF
TRBV2	.	TRBJ1-1	.	TGTGCCAGCAGTGCGGGGGGGCAAGCTTTCTTT	CASSAGGQAFF
TRBV7-9	.	TRBJ2-5	.	TGTGCCAGCAGCCTGATCCAGGGGGGAGAGACCCAGTACTTC	CASSLIQGGETQYF
TRBV5-1	few	TRBJ2-1	TRBD2	TGCGCCAGCAGCCCATCGAGGGTAGCGGGAAACAATGAGCAGTTCTTC	CASSPSRVAGNNEQFF
TRBV20-1	.	TRBJ2-1	.	TGCAGTGAAAGTGGCTCCTACAATGAGCAGTTCTTC	CSESGSYNEQFF